A single TCR beta chain is shown here with its context. Its antigen is unknown. Base quality data are lacking; no much larger clone is found one base away. The immunoSEQ Assay, a bias-controlled multiplex PCR, was used to amplify TCRbeta CDR3 regions from genomic DNA. Per the authors' processing: Within the assay, amplification of reference gene primers was used to estimate how many nucleated cells each sample contained. Sequence reads were collapsed and filtered to measure the absolute abundance of every unique TCRbeta CDR3 rearrangement. For each sample, productive Simpson clonality was calculated as the square root of Simpson's diversity index over productive rearrangements. This is the immuneACCESS table as TCRdb keeps it, with only in-frame sequences that have V and J called. A part of the clones is gone; compared with another copy, unresolved V genes explain less than half, and the rest is unexplained. D and trimming were read from the DNA, whereas the V and J calls and clone size are those reported in that table. The sample table contains 310,000 or so clones; only one count was recorded for around 87% of them. The ten largest clones add up to 1% to 1.5% of the sample.

Each collaborating institution followed its own protocols to collect whole blood in K2EDTA tubes. For TCRbeta analysis, collaborators shipped samples in one of three forms: frozen whole blood, isolated PBMCs, or DNA extracted from either of those sample types. This entry is derived from a study of blood T cell repertoires in COVID-19 (dated by TCRdb to 2020 to 2021). At the level of the whole study: The collaborator samples originated in the United States, Italy and Spain and spanned the acute and convalescent phases of COVID-19. The repertoires were released in a freely available public database meant as a resource for research on the immune response to SARS-CoV-2. HLA class I and class II types, where available, came from metadata supplied by the sample provider rather than from assay-based typing. The samples were drawn from two sources: the first 160 participants of the ongoing ImmuneRACE study, and over 1,000 subjects contributed by 6 global collaborators. The material from the prospective study consisted of cDNA or gDNA derived from T cells, B-cell-depleted T cells, or PBMCs. Subjects who had been exposed to COVID-19, were actively infected with it, or had recovered from it provided the deeply sampled blood TCRbeta repertoires that made up the dataset. Nearly every sample came with metadata listing a de-identified subject ID, COVID-19 status, age in years and sex.

The paper's findings and limits, for the study overall: The quantity of clinical and demographic metadata differed by source and by participant and was supplied without curation.

The germline V gene gives CDR1 as LGHNA and CDR2 as YNFKEQ. Unmatched junction bases come to 11, with V trimmed by 2 bases and J by 3 bases. Spanning cysteine to phenylalanine, the CDR3 consists of 20 amino acids. This entry keeps only the CDR3 DNA: 60 bases, framed from base 1. This clonotype was sampled from a man in his 70s with acute or convalescent COVID-19. The rearranged segments are TRBV4-2 and TRBJ2-3, with 16 bases matching TRBD2. Sequencing was carried out using peripheral blood. The sequenced DNA: TGTGCCAGCAGCCAACTTACCGGGACTAGCGGGGGGGCTTGGACAGATACGCAGTATTTT. Its protein reads: CASSQLTGTSGGAWTDTQYF.